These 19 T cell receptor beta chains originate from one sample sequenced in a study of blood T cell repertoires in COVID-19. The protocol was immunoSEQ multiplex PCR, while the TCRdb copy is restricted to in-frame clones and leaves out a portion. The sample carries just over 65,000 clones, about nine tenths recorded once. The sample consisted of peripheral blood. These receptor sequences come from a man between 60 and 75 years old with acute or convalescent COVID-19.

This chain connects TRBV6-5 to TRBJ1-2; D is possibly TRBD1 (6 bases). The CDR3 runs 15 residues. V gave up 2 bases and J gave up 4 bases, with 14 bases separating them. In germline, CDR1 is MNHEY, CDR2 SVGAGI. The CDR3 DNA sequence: TGTGCCAGCAGTTACGGTCCCACAGGGACCTATGGCTACACCTTC. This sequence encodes CASSYGPTGTYGYTF.

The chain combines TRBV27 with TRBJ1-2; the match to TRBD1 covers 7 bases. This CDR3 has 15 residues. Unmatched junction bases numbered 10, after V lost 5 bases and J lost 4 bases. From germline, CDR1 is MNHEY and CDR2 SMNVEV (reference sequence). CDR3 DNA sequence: TGTGCCAGCAGTGCGGGACAGCCGAGGGTCTATGGCTACACCTTC. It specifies CASSAGQPRVYGYTF.

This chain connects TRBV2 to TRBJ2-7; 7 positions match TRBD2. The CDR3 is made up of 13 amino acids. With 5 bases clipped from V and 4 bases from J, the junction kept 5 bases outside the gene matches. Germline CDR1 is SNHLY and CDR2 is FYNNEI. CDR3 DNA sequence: TGTGCCAGCAGTCTAGCGGTCTTGTACGAGCAGTACTTC. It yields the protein CASSLAVLYEQYF.

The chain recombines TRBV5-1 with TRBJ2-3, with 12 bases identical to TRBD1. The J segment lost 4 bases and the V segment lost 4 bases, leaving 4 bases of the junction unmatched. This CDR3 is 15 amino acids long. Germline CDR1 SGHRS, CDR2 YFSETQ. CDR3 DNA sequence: TGCGCCAGCAGCGAGGGACAGGGGGCGGCAGATACGCAGTATTTT. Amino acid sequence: CASSEGQGAADTQYF.

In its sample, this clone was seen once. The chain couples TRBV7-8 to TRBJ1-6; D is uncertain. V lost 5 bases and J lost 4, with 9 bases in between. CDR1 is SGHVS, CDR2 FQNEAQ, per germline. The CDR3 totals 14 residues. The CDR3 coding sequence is TGTGCCAGCAGCCGCGGGGTTTATAATTCACCCCTCCACTTT. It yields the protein CASSRGVYNSPLHF.

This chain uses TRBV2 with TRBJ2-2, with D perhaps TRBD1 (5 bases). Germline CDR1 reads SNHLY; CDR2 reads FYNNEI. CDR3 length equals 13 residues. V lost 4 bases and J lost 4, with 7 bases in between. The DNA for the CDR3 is TGTGCCAGCAGTGCCAGGGCCACCGGGGAGCTGTTTTTT. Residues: CASSARATGELFF.

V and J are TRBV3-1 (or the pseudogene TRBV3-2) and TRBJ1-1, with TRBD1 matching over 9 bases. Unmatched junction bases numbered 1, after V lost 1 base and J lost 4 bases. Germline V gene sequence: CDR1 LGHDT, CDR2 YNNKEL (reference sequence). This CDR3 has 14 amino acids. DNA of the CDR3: TGTGCCAGCAGCCAAGGACAGGGGGGCACTGAAGCTTTCTTT. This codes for CASSQGQGGTEAFF.

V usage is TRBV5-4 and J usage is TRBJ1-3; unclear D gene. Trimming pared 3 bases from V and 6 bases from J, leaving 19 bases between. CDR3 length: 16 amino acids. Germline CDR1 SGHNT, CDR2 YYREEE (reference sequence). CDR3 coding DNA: TGTGCCAGCAGCTCTTCAGGACTTTCTGGAGCAAACACCATATATTTT. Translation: CASSSSGLSGANTIYF. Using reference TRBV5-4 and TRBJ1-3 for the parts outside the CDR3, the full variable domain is ETGVTQSPTHLIKTRGQQVTLRCSSQSGHNTVSWYQQALGQGPQFIFQYYREEENGRGNFPPRFSGLQFPNYSSELNVNALELDDSALYLCASSSSGLSGANTIYFGEGSWLTVV.

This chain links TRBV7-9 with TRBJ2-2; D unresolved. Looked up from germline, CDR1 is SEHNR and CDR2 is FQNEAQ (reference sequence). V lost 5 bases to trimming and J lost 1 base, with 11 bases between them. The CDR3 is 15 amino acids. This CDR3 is CASSPFSGNTGELFF. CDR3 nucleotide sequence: TGTGCCAGCAGCCCGTTCAGTGGGAACACCGGGGAGCTGTTTTTT. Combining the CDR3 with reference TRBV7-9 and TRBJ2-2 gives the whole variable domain DTGVSQNPRHKITKRGQNVTFRCDPISEHNRLYWYRQTLGQGPEFLTYFQNEAQLEKSRLLSDRFSAERPKGSFSTLEIQRTEQGDSAMYLCASSPFSGNTGELFFGEGSRLTVL.

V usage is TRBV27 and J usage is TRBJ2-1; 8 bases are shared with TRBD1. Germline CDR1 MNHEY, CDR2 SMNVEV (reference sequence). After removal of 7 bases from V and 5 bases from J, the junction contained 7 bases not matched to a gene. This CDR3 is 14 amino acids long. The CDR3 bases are TGTGCCAGCAAGGCGACAGGGGATCACAATGAGCAGTTCTTC. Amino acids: CASKATGDHNEQFF.

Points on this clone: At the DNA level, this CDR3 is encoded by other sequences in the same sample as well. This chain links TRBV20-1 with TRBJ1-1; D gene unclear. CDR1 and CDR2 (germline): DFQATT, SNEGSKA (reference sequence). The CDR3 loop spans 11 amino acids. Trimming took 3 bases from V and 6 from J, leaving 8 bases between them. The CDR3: CSASRQAEAFF. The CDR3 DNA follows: TGCAGTGCTAGTCGTCAGGCTGAAGCTTTCTTT.

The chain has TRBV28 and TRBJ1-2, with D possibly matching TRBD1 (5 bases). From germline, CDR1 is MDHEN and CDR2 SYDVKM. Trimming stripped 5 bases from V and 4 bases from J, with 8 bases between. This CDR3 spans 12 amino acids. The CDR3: CASSRGSYGYTF. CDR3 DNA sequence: TGTGCCAGCAGTCGGGGGTCCTATGGCTACACCTTC.

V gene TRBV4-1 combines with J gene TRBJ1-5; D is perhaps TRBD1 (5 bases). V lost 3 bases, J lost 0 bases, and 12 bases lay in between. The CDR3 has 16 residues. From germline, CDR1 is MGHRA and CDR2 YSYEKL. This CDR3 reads CASSQGLDYSNQPQHF. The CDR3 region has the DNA TGCGCCAGCAGCCAGGGACTAGATTATAGCAATCAGCCCCAGCATTTT.

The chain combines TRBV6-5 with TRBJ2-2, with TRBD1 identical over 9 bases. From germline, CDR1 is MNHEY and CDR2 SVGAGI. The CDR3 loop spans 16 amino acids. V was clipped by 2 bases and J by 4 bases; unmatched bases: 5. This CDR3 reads CASSYGDRVGTGELFF. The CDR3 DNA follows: TGTGCCAGCAGTTACGGGGACAGGGTGGGCACCGGGGAGCTGTTTTTT.

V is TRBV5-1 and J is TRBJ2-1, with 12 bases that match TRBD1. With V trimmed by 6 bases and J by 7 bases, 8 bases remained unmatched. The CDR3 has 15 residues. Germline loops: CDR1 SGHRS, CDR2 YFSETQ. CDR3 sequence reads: CASNDGTGGYNEQFF. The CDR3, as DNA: TGCGCCAGCAACGACGGGACAGGGGGCTATAATGAGCAGTTCTTC.

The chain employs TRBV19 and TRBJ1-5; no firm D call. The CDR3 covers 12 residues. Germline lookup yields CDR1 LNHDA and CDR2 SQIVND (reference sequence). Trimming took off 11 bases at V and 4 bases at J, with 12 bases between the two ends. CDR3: CASTAVNQPQHF. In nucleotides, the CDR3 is TGTGCCTCCACGGCGGTGAATCAGCCCCAGCATTTT. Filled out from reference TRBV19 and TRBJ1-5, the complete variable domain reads DGGITQSPKYLFRKEGQNVTLSCEQNLNHDAMYWYRQDPGQGLRLIYYSQIVNDFQKGDIAEGYSVSREKKESFPLTVTSAQKNPTAFYLCASTAVNQPQHFGDGTRLSIL.

The CDR3 loop reads CASSLVGGAKDEQYF. CDR3 in DNA: TGTGCCAGCAGCTTGGTAGGGGGCGCGAAGGACGAGCAGTACTTC. V and J are TRBV5-6 and TRBJ2-7, with TRBD1 matching 7 bases. The CDR3 contains 15 residues. Trimming at V came to 0 bases and at J to 5 bases, leaving 8 bases not matched to a gene. The germline CDR1 and CDR2 sequences are SGHDT and YYEEEE.

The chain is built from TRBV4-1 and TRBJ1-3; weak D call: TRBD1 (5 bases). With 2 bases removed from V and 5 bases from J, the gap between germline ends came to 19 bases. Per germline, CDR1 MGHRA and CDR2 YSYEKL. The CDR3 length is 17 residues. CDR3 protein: CASSQPSRQGRRNTIYF. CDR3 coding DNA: TGCGCCAGCAGCCAACCTTCTCGCCAGGGTCGGAGAAACACCATATATTTT.

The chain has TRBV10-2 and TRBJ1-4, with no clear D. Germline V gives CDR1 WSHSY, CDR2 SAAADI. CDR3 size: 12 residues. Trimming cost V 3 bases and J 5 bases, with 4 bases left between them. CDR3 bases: TGCGCCAGCAGTGATCCGAATGAAAAACTGTTTTTT. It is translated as CASSDPNEKLFF.